This TCR beta chain was identified in a study of blood T cell repertoires in COVID-19. Participants had their cohort set by participant-reported clinical history. There are 13 residues in the CDR3. The germline V gene has CDR1 SQVTM and CDR2 ANQGSEA. J was trimmed by 7 bases and V by 0 bases; bases with no gene match: 4. The repertoire was sequenced with immunoSEQ multiplex PCR; TCRdb's copy has only in-frame clones and lacks some. The data contain about 200,000 clones, 80% to 90% of them singletons. The specimen sequenced was PBMCs or T cells enriched from blood (not recorded which). This chain connects TRBV29-1 to TRBJ1-2; 8 bases match TRBD1. The source of this sequence is a man aged 40-50 years who had recovered from COVID-19. The CDR3 region has the DNA TGCAGCGTTGAAGAAGGACAGGGAGGTGGCTACACCTTC. It encodes CSVEEGQGGGYTF. Supplemented by reference TRBV29-1 and TRBJ1-2, the full variable domain reads SAVISQKPSRDICQRGTSLTIQCQVDSQVTMMFWYRQQPGQSLTLIATANQGSEATYESGFVIDKFPISRPNLTFSTLTVSNMSPEDSSIYLCSVEEGQGGGYTFGSGTRLTVV.